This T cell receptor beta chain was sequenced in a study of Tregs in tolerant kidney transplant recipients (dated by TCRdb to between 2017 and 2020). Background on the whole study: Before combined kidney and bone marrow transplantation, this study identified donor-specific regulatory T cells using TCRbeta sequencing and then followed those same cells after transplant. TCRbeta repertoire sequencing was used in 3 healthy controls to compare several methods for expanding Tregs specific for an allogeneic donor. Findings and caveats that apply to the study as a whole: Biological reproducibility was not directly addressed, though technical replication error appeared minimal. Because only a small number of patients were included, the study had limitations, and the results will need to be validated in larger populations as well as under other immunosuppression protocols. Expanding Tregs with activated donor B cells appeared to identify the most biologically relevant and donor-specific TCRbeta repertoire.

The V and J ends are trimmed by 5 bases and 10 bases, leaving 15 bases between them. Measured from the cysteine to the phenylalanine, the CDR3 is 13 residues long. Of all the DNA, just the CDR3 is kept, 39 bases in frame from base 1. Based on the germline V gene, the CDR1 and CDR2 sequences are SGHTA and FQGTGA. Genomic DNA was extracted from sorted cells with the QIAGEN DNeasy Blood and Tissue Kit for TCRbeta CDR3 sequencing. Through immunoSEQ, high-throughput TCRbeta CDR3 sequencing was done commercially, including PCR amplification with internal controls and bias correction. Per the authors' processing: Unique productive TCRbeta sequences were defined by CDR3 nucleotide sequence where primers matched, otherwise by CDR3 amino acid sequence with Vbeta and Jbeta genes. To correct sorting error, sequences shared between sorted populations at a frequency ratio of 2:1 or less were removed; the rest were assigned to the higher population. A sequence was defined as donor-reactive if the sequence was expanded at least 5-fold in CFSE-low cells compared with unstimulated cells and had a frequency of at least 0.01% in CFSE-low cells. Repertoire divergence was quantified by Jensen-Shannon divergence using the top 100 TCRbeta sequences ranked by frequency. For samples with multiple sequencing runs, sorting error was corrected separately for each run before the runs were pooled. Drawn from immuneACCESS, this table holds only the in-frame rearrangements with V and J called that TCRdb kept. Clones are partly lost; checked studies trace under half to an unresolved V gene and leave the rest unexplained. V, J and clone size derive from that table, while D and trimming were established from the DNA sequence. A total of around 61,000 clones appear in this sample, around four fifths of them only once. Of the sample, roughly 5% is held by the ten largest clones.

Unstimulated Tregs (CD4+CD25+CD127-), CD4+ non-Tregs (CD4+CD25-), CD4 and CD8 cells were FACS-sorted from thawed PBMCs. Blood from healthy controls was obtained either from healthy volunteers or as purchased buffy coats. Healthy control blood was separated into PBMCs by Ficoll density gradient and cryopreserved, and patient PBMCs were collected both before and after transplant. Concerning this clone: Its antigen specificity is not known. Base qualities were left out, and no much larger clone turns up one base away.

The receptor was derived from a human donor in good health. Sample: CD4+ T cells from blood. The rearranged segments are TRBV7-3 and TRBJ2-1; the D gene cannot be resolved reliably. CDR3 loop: CASSPGPTMEQFF. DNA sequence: TGTGCCAGCAGCCCAGGTCCCACAATGGAGCAGTTCTTC.